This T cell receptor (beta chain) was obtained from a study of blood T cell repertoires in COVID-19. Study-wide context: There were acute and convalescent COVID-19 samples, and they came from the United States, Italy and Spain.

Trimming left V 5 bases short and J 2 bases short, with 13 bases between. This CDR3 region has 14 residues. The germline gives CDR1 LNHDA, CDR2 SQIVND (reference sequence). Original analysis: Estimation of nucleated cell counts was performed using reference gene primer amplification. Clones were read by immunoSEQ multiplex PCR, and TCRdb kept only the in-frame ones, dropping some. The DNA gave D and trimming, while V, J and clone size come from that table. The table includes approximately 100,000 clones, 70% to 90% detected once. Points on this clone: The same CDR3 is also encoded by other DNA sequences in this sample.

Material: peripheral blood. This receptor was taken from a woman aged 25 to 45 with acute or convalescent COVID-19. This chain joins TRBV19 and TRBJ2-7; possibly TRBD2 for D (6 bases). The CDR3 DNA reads TGTGCCAGTAGTCCGGGACTTGGTGCCTACGAGCAGTACTTC. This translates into CASSPGLGAYEQYF.